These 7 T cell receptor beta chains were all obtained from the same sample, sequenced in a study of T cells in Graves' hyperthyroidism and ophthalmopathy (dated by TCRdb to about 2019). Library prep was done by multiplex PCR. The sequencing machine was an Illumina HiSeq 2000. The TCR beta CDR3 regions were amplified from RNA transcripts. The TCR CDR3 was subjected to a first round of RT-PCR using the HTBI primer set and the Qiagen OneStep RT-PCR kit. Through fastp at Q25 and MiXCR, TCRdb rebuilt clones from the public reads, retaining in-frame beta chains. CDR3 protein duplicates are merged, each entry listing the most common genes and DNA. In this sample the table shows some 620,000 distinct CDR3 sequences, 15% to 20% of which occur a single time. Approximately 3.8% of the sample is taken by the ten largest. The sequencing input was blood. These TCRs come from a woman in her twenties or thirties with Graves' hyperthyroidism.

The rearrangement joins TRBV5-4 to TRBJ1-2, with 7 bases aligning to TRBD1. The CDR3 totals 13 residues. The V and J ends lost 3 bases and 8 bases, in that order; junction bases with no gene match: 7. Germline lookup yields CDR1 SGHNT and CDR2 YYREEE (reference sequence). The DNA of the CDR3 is TGTGCCAGCAGCTACCAGGGGGTTTGGGGCTACACCTTC. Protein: CASSYQGVWGYTF.

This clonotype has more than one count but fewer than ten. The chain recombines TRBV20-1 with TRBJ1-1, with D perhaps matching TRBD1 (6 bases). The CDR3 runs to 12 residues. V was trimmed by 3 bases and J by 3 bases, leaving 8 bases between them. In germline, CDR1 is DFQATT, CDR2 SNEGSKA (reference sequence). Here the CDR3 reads CSASTGHTEAFF. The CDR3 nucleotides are TGCAGTGCTAGTACAGGGCACACTGAAGCTTTCTTT.

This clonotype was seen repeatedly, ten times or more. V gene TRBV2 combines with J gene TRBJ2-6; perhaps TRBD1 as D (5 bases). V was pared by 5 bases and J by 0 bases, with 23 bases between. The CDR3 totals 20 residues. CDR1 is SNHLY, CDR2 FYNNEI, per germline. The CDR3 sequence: CASSPLSVQGQSSGANVLTF. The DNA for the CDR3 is TGTGCCAGCAGTCCCCTAAGTGTGCAGGGTCAGAGCTCTGGGGCCAACGTCCTGACTTTC.

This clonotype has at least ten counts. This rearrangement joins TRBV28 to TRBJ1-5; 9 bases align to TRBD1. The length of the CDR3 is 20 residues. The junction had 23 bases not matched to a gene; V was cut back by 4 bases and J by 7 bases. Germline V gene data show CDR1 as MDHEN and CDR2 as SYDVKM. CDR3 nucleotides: TGTGCCAGCAGTTCCTCCCTAACCCCGGGACAGGGACGAGGAGGACAGCCCCAGCATTTT. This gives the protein CASSSSLTPGQGRGGQPQHF.

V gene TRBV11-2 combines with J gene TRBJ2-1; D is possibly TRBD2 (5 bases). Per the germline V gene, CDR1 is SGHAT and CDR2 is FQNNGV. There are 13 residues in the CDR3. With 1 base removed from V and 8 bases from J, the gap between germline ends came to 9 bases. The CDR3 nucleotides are TGTGCCAGCAGCTTAGGAGGGTTGGATGAGCAGTTCTTC. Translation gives CASSLGGLDEQFF.

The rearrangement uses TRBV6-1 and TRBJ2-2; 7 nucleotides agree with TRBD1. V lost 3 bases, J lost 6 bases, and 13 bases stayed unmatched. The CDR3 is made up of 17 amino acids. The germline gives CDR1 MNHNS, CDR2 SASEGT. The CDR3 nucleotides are TGTGCCAGCAGTGATTTTAGGGGGCCCAGCTCCGCCGGGGAGCTGTTTTTT. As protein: CASSDFRGPSSAGELFF.

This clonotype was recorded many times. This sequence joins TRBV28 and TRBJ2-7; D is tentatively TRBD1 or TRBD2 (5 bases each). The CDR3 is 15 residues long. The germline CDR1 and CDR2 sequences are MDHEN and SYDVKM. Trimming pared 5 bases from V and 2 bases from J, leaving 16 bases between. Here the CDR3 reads CASSRPGTEAYEQYF. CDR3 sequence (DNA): TGTGCCAGCAGTCGCCCTGGGACCGAAGCCTACGAGCAGTACTTC. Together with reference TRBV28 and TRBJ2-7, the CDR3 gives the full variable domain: DVKVTQSSRYLVKRTGEKVFLECVQDMDHENMFWYRQDPGLGLRLIYFSYDVKMKEKGDIPEGYSVSREKKERFSLILESASTNQTSMYLCASSRPGTEAYEQYFGPGTRLTVT.